The 27 T cell receptor beta chains listed next were all sequenced from one sample in a study of CD8 T cells in Susac syndrome. Random hexamers were used to reverse transcribe an amount of about 0.45 to 1 ug RNA. One entry per CDR3 protein, called by TCRdb with MiXCR from the immunoSEQ multiplex PCR reads. The sample lists around 170,000 distinct CDR3 sequences; more than 90% were seen once. Sequenced material: CD4+ T cells from PBMCs. Source of these receptors: a human donor with Susac syndrome.

The V gene is TRBV5-4, the J gene TRBJ1-1; TRBD1 aligns across 7 bases. The CDR3 is 16 residues long. CDR1 and CDR2 from the germline V gene are SGHNT and YYREEE (reference sequence). Unmatched junction bases numbered 9, after V lost 3 bases and J lost 1 base. The CDR3 coding sequence is TGTGCCAGCAGCTCCAGACTCCGGACAGGGAACACTGAAGCTTTCTTT. Translating it yields CASSSRLRTGNTEAFF. Combining the CDR3 with reference TRBV5-4 and TRBJ1-1 gives the whole variable domain ETGVTQSPTHLIKTRGQQVTLRCSSQSGHNTVSWYQQALGQGPQFIFQYYREEENGRGNFPPRFSGLQFPNYSSELNVNALELDDSALYLCASSSRLRTGNTEAFFGQGTRLTVV.

The rearrangement links TRBV23-1 to TRBJ1-5; D is perhaps TRBD1 (5 bases). TRBV23-1 is filed as an ORF, its function uncertain. This CDR3 has 18 amino acids. Trimming shortened V by 0 bases and J by 4 bases, and 19 bases separated the two germline ends. The CDR3 reads CASSQSPRGRGVNQPQHF. The DNA for the CDR3 is TGCGCCAGCAGTCAATCCCCTCGGGGAAGGGGAGTAAATCAGCCCCAGCATTTT.

The chain has TRBV20-1 and TRBJ2-5; 10 bases map to TRBD1. The CDR3 extends over 15 amino acids. Per germline, CDR1 DFQATT and CDR2 SNEGSKA (reference sequence). Unmatched junction bases numbered 5, after V lost 4 bases and J lost 0 bases. DNA of the CDR3: TGCAGTGCTAAGACAGGGGGCTGGTACCAAGAGACCCAGTACTTC. It encodes CSAKTGGWYQETQYF.

The rearrangement joins TRBV20-1 to TRBJ1-2; D gene uncertain. V lost 2 bases and J 6 bases, leaving 13 bases between the germline ends. Germline assignment: CDR1 DFQATT and CDR2 SNEGSKA (reference sequence). The CDR3 is 13 residues long. CDR3 sequence reads: CSARRGPSDGYTF. The CDR3 coding sequence is TGCAGTGCTAGACGGGGTCCTTCAGATGGCTACACCTTC.

To note about this clonotype: Because the CDR3 is missing its conserved closing phenylalanine or tryptophan, this is likely a read error. The chain employs TRBV15 and TRBJ1-6, with D perhaps matching TRBD1 (5 bases). Germline CDR1 reads LNHNV; CDR2 reads YYDKDF (reference sequence). The CDR3 is 15 residues long. Trimming left V 0 bases short and J 8 bases short, with 11 bases between. This CDR3 is CATSRDRVEHSPLHL. The CDR3 nucleotides are TGTGCCACCAGCAGAGACAGGGTAGAGCATTCACCCCTCCACCTT.

This rearrangement joins TRBV14 to TRBJ1-2; D not certain. The CDR3 runs 14 residues. Germline lookup yields CDR1 SGHDN and CDR2 FVKESK. The V end was cut by 0 bases, the J end by 4 bases, with 9 bases between. CDR3 loop: CASSQEGSFYGYTF. CDR3 DNA sequence: TGTGCCAGCAGCCAAGAGGGCTCGTTCTATGGCTACACCTTC. Combining the CDR3 with reference TRBV14 and TRBJ1-2 gives the whole variable domain EAGVTQFPSHSVIEKGQTVTLRCDPISGHDNLYWYRRVMGKEIKFLLHFVKESKQDESGMPNNRFLAERTGGTYSTLKVQPAELEDSGVYFCASSQEGSFYGYTFGSGTRLTVV.

V is TRBV27 and J is TRBJ1-3, with 7 bases fitting TRBD1. Germline CDR1 is MNHEY and CDR2 is SMNVEV (reference sequence). The CDR3 extends over 13 amino acids. Trimming removed 2 bases from V and 7 bases from J; junction bases left unmatched: 2. In nucleotides, the CDR3 is TGTGCCAGCAGTTTACAACAGGGGAACACCATATATTTT. Amino acid sequence: CASSLQQGNTIYF.

This chain joins TRBV7-2 and TRBJ2-3, with 9 bases lining up with TRBD2. Losses at the gene ends were 1 base for V and 6 bases for J; bases not matched to a gene: 8. Germline V lookup: CDR1 SGHTA, CDR2 FQGNSA. The CDR3 loop spans 16 amino acids. This CDR3 reads CASSLVASGAGDTQYF. In DNA, the CDR3 is TGTGCCAGCAGCTTAGTGGCTAGCGGGGCGGGTGATACGCAGTATTTT.

V usage is TRBV12-3 or TRBV12-4 and J usage is TRBJ2-2; unclear D gene. V was shortened by 2 bases and J by 6 bases, with 16 bases between the two germline ends. The CDR3 runs 16 residues. Here the CDR3 reads CASSLRARSTPGELFF. The CDR3, as DNA: TGTGCCAGCAGTTTACGGGCCCGGTCGACACCCGGGGAGCTGTTTTTT.

J is TRBJ2-1 and V is TRBV5-1; 7 bases align to TRBD1. CDR1 and CDR2 (germline): SGHRS, YFSETQ. The CDR3 consists of 13 residues. Unmatched junction bases numbered 3, after V lost 4 bases and J lost 5 bases. The CDR3: CASSPGGDNEQFF. The CDR3 coding sequence is TGCGCCAGCAGCCCAGGGGGTGACAATGAGCAGTTCTTC.

CDR3 loop: CASSLHYDAADEQFF. CDR3 coding DNA: TGTGCCAGCTCACTACACTACGACGCAGCGGATGAGCAGTTCTTC. The chain couples TRBV18 to TRBJ2-1; possible D gene TRBD2, 5 bases. The V end was cut by 4 bases, the J end by 8 bases, with 18 bases between. The CDR3 has 15 amino acids. Germline V CDR1 and CDR2: KGHSH, LQKENI.

This rearrangement joins TRBV20-1 to TRBJ1-1, with a possible D match to TRBD1 (6 bases). The CDR3 is 14 residues long. Germline V gives CDR1 DFQATT, CDR2 SNEGSKA (reference sequence). V shed 6 bases and J shed 4 bases, with 18 bases lying between them. The CDR3 nucleotides read TGCAGTGCCGAATTCGAGGGGGGAGGCACTGAAGCTTTCTTT. Protein sequence: CSAEFEGGGTEAFF.

The V gene is TRBV27, the J gene TRBJ1-1; 8 bases are a match to TRBD1. The V gene's germline CDR1 is MNHEY and CDR2 SMNVEV (reference sequence). Trimming cost V 2 bases and J 5 bases; bases outside gene matches: 7. This CDR3 has 15 residues. Here the CDR3 DNA reads TGTGCCAGCAGTTTACAGGGGGCGCGGGGGACTGAAGCTTTCTTT. Translated, it gives CASSLQGARGTEAFF.

This clonotype was seen only once. The rearrangement links TRBV5-1 to TRBJ2-3, with D unclear. Trimming stripped 10 bases from V and 2 bases from J, with 20 bases between. The CDR3 contains 15 residues. Germline loops: CDR1 SGHRS, CDR2 YFSETQ. Here the CDR3 reads CASRGRGDPTDTQYF. For the CDR3, the DNA is TGCGCCTCACGTGGAAGAGGAGATCCCACAGATACGCAGTATTTT.

The gene calls are TRBV2 and TRBJ2-1; 10 bases are a match to TRBD2. V was clipped by 6 bases and J by 6 bases; unmatched bases: 8. Looked up from germline, CDR1 is SNHLY and CDR2 is FYNNEI. The CDR3 extends over 15 amino acids. CDR3 in amino acids: CASSGLSGGLNEQFF. The CDR3 DNA is TGTGCCAGCAGCGGCCTTAGCGGGGGGCTCAATGAGCAGTTCTTC.

The V gene is TRBV5-6, the J gene TRBJ2-5; unclear D gene. The CDR3 loop spans 15 amino acids. V lost 1 base to trimming and J lost 4 bases, with 14 bases between them. CDR1 and CDR2 (germline): SGHDT, YYEEEE. The CDR3 region has the DNA TGTGCCAGCAGCTTGCCACTGGGTGAGAGAGAGACCCAGTACTTC. This translates into CASSLPLGERETQYF.

This rearrangement joins TRBV27 to TRBJ2-7; the D gene is possibly TRBD1 (5 bases). Trimming cost V 3 bases and J 2 bases, with 11 bases left between them. CDR1 is MNHEY and CDR2 is SMNVEV in the germline V gene (reference sequence). The CDR3 loop spans 14 amino acids. This CDR3 is CASSFRAGPYEQYF. DNA of the CDR3: TGTGCCAGCAGTTTCAGGGCAGGCCCCTACGAGCAGTACTTC.

The chain is built from TRBV5-6 and TRBJ2-7; no clear D. CDR1 and CDR2 (germline): SGHDT, YYEEEE. The CDR3 covers 15 residues. Trimming pared 2 bases from V and 5 bases from J, leaving 17 bases between. This CDR3 reads CASSFEAASPHEQYF. The CDR3, as DNA: TGTGCCAGCAGCTTCGAGGCCGCATCCCCCCACGAGCAGTACTTC.

The chain carries TRBV6-1 and TRBJ2-3, with a tentative D call TRBD1 (5 bases). Germline V gene lookup returns CDR1 MNHNS and CDR2 SASEGT. The CDR3 is 13 residues long. V gave up 7 bases and J gave up 3 bases, with 11 bases separating them. The chain's CDR3 is CASTVQGTDTQYF. CDR3 nucleotide sequence: TGTGCCAGCACGGTCCAGGGTACAGATACGCAGTATTTT.

The rearrangement uses TRBV28 and TRBJ2-2; D unresolved. V shed 3 bases and J shed 6 bases, with 17 bases lying between them. Germline CDR1 and CDR2: MDHEN and SYDVKM. The CDR3 sequence is 16 residues long. The chain's CDR3 is CASSFYGSNGAGELFF. The CDR3 bases are TGTGCCAGCAGTTTTTATGGCTCCAATGGTGCCGGGGAGCTGTTTTTT.

The chain employs TRBV5-6 and TRBJ2-3; D perhaps matches TRBD1 (6 bases). V gave up 0 bases and J gave up 4 bases, with 9 bases separating them. The V gene's germline CDR1 is SGHDT and CDR2 YYEEEE. The CDR3 has 14 residues. Here the CDR3 DNA reads TGTGCCAGCAGCTTGGCCGAGGGGGCAGATACGCAGTATTTT. It is translated as CASSLAEGADTQYF.

V is TRBV27 and J is TRBJ2-1, with D maybe TRBD2 (5 bases). This CDR3 is 15 amino acids long. CDR1 MNHEY and CDR2 SMNVEV come from the germline V gene (reference sequence). Trimming pared 5 bases from V and 5 bases from J, leaving 16 bases between. CDR3 nucleotide sequence: TGTGCCAGCAGTGTAAAGACTGGAGGAGACAATGAGCAGTTCTTC. This gives the protein CASSVKTGGDNEQFF.

This chain joins TRBV12-3 or TRBV12-4 and TRBJ1-2; D gene unclear. V was pared by 1 base and J by 4 bases, with 7 bases between. The CDR3 length is 13 residues. CDR3 in DNA: TGTGCCAGCAGTTTAGACGGTGTCTATGGCTACACCTTC. Translation: CASSLDGVYGYTF.

This chain uses TRBV2 with TRBJ2-7; D may be TRBD2 (6 bases). In germline, CDR1 is SNHLY, CDR2 FYNNEI. This CDR3 has 15 residues. Trimming removed 8 bases at V and 0 bases at J, with 17 bases between. The CDR3 loop reads CASGRGRPASYEQYF. The DNA for the CDR3 is TGTGCCAGCGGGCGGGGTAGGCCAGCCTCCTACGAGCAGTACTTC.

This chain's CDR3 is CASSLEAGEGNQPQHF. CDR3 DNA sequence: TGCGCCAGCAGCTTGGAGGCGGGAGAAGGCAATCAGCCCCAGCATTTT. The chain has TRBV5-1 and TRBJ1-5; D remains ambiguous. This CDR3 is 16 amino acids long. Deletions cut 0 bases from V and 2 bases from J, with 12 bases between. The germline V gene has CDR1 SGHRS and CDR2 YFSETQ.

This chain joins TRBV5-4 and TRBJ2-7; D is perhaps TRBD1 (9 bases). Germline values: CDR1 SGHNT, CDR2 YYREEE (reference sequence). The CDR3 sequence is 17 residues long. Trimming took off 1 base at V and 3 bases at J, with 20 bases between the two ends. CDR3 nucleotides: TGTGCCAGCAGCTTGCCGGGGGGGACAGGGAGGGGCTACGAGCAGTACTTC. Protein: CASSLPGGTGRGYEQYF.

V is TRBV30 and J is TRBJ2-3; tentative D call: TRBD2 (5 bases). The length of the CDR3 is 13 residues. CDR1 GTSNPN and CDR2 SVGIG come from the germline V gene (reference sequence). V gave up 4 bases and J gave up 6 bases, with 14 bases separating them. The CDR3 protein is CAWNRERTDTQYF. In DNA, the CDR3 is TGTGCCTGGAATAGGGAGCGTACTGATACGCAGTATTTT.